This note documents a single T cell receptor beta chain sequence. The data were obtained in a study of blood T cell repertoires in COVID-19. Study overall: T cells, B-cell-depleted T cells, or PBMCs provided the cDNA or gDNA that served as material.

This CDR3 is built from 17 residues. Looked up from germline, CDR1 is MNHNY and CDR2 is SVGAGI (reference sequence). V lost 5 bases to trimming and J lost 7 bases; unmatched junction nucleotides: 14. Authors' methods: Reference gene primer amplification in the assay estimated nucleated cell counts. Profiling relied on immunoSEQ multiplex PCR, and the TCRdb table lists in-frame clones only, not all of them. V, J and clone size are those of that table, while D and trimming were read from the DNA. This sample has approximately 140,000 clones, with 85% to 90% found just once. The TCR was taken from a man between 65 and 85 years old with active COVID-19. The sequenced sample was peripheral blood. The J gene is TRBJ1-6, the V gene TRBV6-6, with 7 bases matching TRBD1. The CDR3 region has the DNA TGTGCCAGCAGTCCCCTCGACAGGGCGAGGGGCAATTCACCCCTCCACTTT. It specifies CASSPLDRARGNSPLHF.